Shown below are 26 T cell receptor beta chains from a single sample sequenced in a study of blood T cell repertoires in COVID-19. TCRdb's table, derived via immunoSEQ multiplex PCR, lists solely in-frame clones and lacks some. The sample consists of some 160,000 clones, about 86% of them appearing once. Sequencing was done on a sample of peripheral blood. These receptors all stem from a woman aged 70-85 years with COVID-19, enrolled during active disease.

The chain combines TRBV6-1 with TRBJ1-2; perhaps TRBD1 as D (5 bases). The CDR3 has 15 residues. Deletions cut 10 bases from V and 5 bases from J, with 23 bases between. Per germline, CDR1 MNHNS and CDR2 SASEGT. This CDR3 reads CAIAGGRAQRYGYTF. The DNA for the CDR3 is TGTGCCATAGCCGGGGGTAGGGCCCAGCGGTATGGCTACACCTTC.

The chain couples TRBV5-1 to TRBJ2-2; D uncertain. The germline V and J ends were trimmed by 0 bases and 1 base, with 4 bases remaining between them. From germline, CDR1 is SGHRS and CDR2 YFSETQ. The CDR3 runs to 14 residues. This chain's CDR3 is CASSLGQNTGELFF. CDR3 DNA sequence: TGCGCCAGCAGCTTGGGACAGAACACCGGGGAGCTGTTTTTT. Drawing the rest from reference TRBV5-1 and TRBJ2-2, the complete variable domain is KAGVTQTPRYLIKTRGQQVTLSCSPISGHRSVSWYQQTPGQGLQFLFEYFSETQRNKGNFPGRFSGRQFSNSRSEMNVSTLELGDSALYLCASSLGQNTGELFFGEGSRLTVL.

V gene TRBV9 combines with J gene TRBJ1-6, with D perhaps matching TRBD1 (6 bases). V was clipped by 3 bases and J by 9 bases, with 13 bases between them. CDR1 and CDR2 from the germline V gene are SGDLS and YYNGEE. This CDR3 is built from 14 residues. The CDR3 region has the DNA TGTGCCAGCAGCGCAACAGGGATCGGTTCACCCCTCCACTTT. Its translation: CASSATGIGSPLHF. Full variable domain (remainder filled in from reference TRBV9 and TRBJ1-6): DSGVTQTPKHLITATGQRVTLRCSPRSGDLSVYWYQQSLDQGLQFLIQYYNGEERAKGNILERFSAQQFPDLHSELNLSSLELGDSALYFCASSATGIGSPLHFGNGTRLTVT.

J is TRBJ2-2 and V is TRBV24-1; tentative D call: TRBD1 (5 bases). This CDR3 comprises 16 residues. Germline V gene data show CDR1 as KGHDR and CDR2 as SFDVKD. V was shortened by 1 base and J by 1 base, with 9 bases between the two germline ends. The CDR3 DNA follows: TGTGCCACCAGTGATTTAGGCCAGGGGAACACCGGGGAGCTGTTTTTT. As protein: CATSDLGQGNTGELFF.

This rearrangement joins TRBV2 to TRBJ1-1; 8 nucleotides match TRBD1. With 7 bases clipped from V and 4 bases from J, the junction kept 5 bases outside the gene matches. This CDR3 is 13 amino acids long. Per germline, CDR1 SNHLY and CDR2 FYNNEI. The CDR3 DNA reads TGTGCCAGCAAGGACAGGGTAGGCACTGAAGCTTTCTTT. It is translated as CASKDRVGTEAFF.

This chain joins TRBV11-3 and TRBJ2-2, with D perhaps matching TRBD2 (7 bases). Germline values: CDR1 SGHNT, CDR2 YENEEA. The CDR3 covers 15 residues. V was cut by 1 base and J by 6 bases, with 12 bases left in between. In DNA, the CDR3 is TGTGCCAGCAGCTTAGGCGGGGGCCGGTCCGGGGAGCTGTTTTTT. Translation gives CASSLGGGRSGELFF.

The V call is TRBV9, the J call TRBJ1-6, with TRBD1 as a possible D gene (6 bases). From germline, CDR1 is SGDLS and CDR2 YYNGEE. Between the trimmed V and J ends, which lost 4 bases and 6 bases, there was a span of 17 bases. The CDR3 loop spans 16 amino acids. The CDR3 sequence: CASSPALDRSNSPLHF. The CDR3 bases are TGTGCCAGCAGCCCCGCCCTTGACAGGTCTAATTCACCCCTCCACTTT. The variable domain in full, with the rest retrieved from reference TRBV9 and TRBJ1-6, is DSGVTQTPKHLITATGQRVTLRCSPRSGDLSVYWYQQSLDQGLQFLIQYYNGEERAKGNILERFSAQQFPDLHSELNLSSLELGDSALYFCASSPALDRSNSPLHFGNGTRLTVT.

The chain combines TRBV19 with TRBJ2-3; 7 positions match TRBD1. Trimming at V came to 5 bases and at J to 4 bases, leaving 6 bases not matched to a gene. The CDR3 is made up of 14 amino acids. In germline, CDR1 is LNHDA, CDR2 SQIVND (reference sequence). CDR3 loop: CASSLSGGPDTQYF. The DNA for the CDR3 is TGTGCCAGTAGTCTCTCAGGGGGACCAGATACGCAGTATTTT.

V and J are TRBV24-1 and TRBJ2-1; TRBD2 matches at 9 bases. Germline CDR1 reads KGHDR; CDR2 reads SFDVKD. The junction had 12 bases not matched to a gene; V was cut back by 5 bases and J by 5 bases. This CDR3 has 17 amino acids. DNA for the CDR3: TGTGCCACCAGTGTCCTTGTGAGCGGGGGGACTCACAATGAGCAGTTCTTC. Protein product: CATSVLVSGGTHNEQFF.

V gene TRBV6-5 combines with J gene TRBJ2-7, with 12 nucleotides matching TRBD2. Trimming cost V 6 bases and J 5 bases; bases outside gene matches: 8. Germline V gene data show CDR1 as MNHEY and CDR2 as SVGAGI. CDR3 length: 15 amino acids. The CDR3 sequence is CASRSGLAGIHEQYF. In DNA, the CDR3 is TGTGCCAGCAGGTCCGGACTAGCGGGGATCCACGAGCAGTACTTC.

This sequence joins TRBV6-1 and TRBJ1-6; D unclear. Germline CDR1 and CDR2: MNHNS and SASEGT. The CDR3 runs 17 residues. Trimming shortened V by 1 base and J by 7 bases, and 17 bases separated the two germline ends. For the CDR3, the DNA is TGTGCCAGCAGTGAAGGGAGTTTGTCCAGACCCAATTCACCCCTCCACTTT. Translating it yields CASSEGSLSRPNSPLHF.

The chain links TRBV18 to TRBJ2-7; 9 bases match TRBD1. V was clipped by 5 bases and J by 6 bases; unmatched bases: 8. Germline loops: CDR1 KGHSH, CDR2 LQKENI. There are 14 residues in the CDR3. The CDR3 bases are TGTGCCAGCTCAGTCCGGGACAGGGACTCCGAGCAGTACTTC. Protein product: CASSVRDRDSEQYF.

This clone was detected once. The V and J genes are TRBV5-1 and TRBJ2-3; maybe TRBD2 (5 bases). The germline V gene encodes CDR1 SGHRS and CDR2 YFSETQ. The CDR3 is 15 amino acids. The V and J ends lost 2 bases and 0 bases respectively, with 10 bases between them. The CDR3 DNA reads TGCGCCAGCAGCTTTTCGGGAATAAGCACAGATACGCAGTATTTT. Its protein is CASSFSGISTDTQYF.

V usage is TRBV25-1 and J usage is TRBJ2-1; 7 positions match TRBD1. The CDR3 runs to 17 residues. From germline, CDR1 is MGHDK and CDR2 SYGVNS. V dropped 4 bases and J dropped 9; count of bases not matched to a gene: 18. The CDR3 region has the DNA TGTGCCAGCAGTGGTAAAAGTAGGGGGCGAGTCAGCGGTGAGCAGTTCTTC. Encoded protein: CASSGKSRGRVSGEQFF.

This chain links TRBV2 with TRBJ2-5, with 7 bases matching TRBD1. Per germline, CDR1 SNHLY and CDR2 FYNNEI. Trimming cost V 8 bases and J 1 base; bases outside gene matches: 10. The CDR3 loop spans 15 amino acids. CDR3 nucleotide sequence: TGTGCCAGCCCCCCCGGGACAGCAAGCCAAGAGACCCAGTACTTC. Its translation: CASPPGTASQETQYF.

This chain connects TRBV10-3 to TRBJ2-2; TRBD2 matches 13 bases. Germline trimming cut 6 bases from V and 0 bases from J; bases unmatched to any gene: 4. The germline gives CDR1 ENHRY, CDR2 SYGVKD. This CDR3 has 17 residues. The CDR3 sequence: CAIRPGLAGTNTGELFF. The CDR3 region has the DNA TGTGCCATCAGACCGGGACTAGCGGGGACGAACACCGGGGAGCTGTTTTTT.

The chain employs TRBV5-6 and TRBJ1-5; D possibly corresponds to TRBD1 (5 bases). This CDR3 region has 14 residues. Germline loops: CDR1 SGHDT, CDR2 YYEEEE. The V end was cut by 3 bases, the J end by 2 bases, with 9 bases between. CDR3 residues: CASSSPQGNQPQHF. The DNA of the CDR3 is TGTGCCAGCAGCTCCCCACAGGGCAATCAGCCCCAGCATTTT. Full variable domain (outside the CDR3, taken from reference TRBV5-6 and TRBJ1-5): DAGVTQSPTHLIKTRGQQVTLRCSPKSGHDTVSWYQQALGQGPQFIFQYYEEEERQRGNFPDRFSGHQFPNYSSELNVNALLLGDSALYLCASSSPQGNQPQHFGDGTRLSIL.

This clone was seen a single time. This chain joins TRBV19 and TRBJ1-2, with TRBD1 as a possible D gene (5 bases). CDR1 is LNHDA and CDR2 is SQIVND in the germline V gene (reference sequence). V lost 1 base to trimming and J lost 8 bases, with 11 bases between them. The CDR3 totals 13 residues. The DNA for the CDR3 is TGTGCCAGTAGTATAGGAGAAGGGGTCGGCTACACCTTC. It encodes CASSIGEGVGYTF. The full variable domain, its missing parts supplied by reference TRBV19 and TRBJ1-2, is DGGITQSPKYLFRKEGQNVTLSCEQNLNHDAMYWYRQDPGQGLRLIYYSQIVNDFQKGDIAEGYSVSREKKESFPLTVTSAQKNPTAFYLCASSIGEGVGYTFGSGTRLTVV.

This clone came up a few times. The J gene is TRBJ1-2, the V gene TRBV28; no clear D. V gave up 5 bases and J gave up 3 bases, with 16 bases separating them. The germline gives CDR1 MDHEN, CDR2 SYDVKM. CDR3 length: 15 residues. The DNA for the CDR3 is TGTGCCAGCAGTCGAATAGCTTCAGCTGACTATGGCTACACCTTC. It is translated as CASSRIASADYGYTF.

The rearrangement joins TRBV5-6 to TRBJ1-6; 10 bases map to TRBD1. Trimming at V came to 6 bases and at J to 4 bases, leaving 16 bases not matched to a gene. Germline V lookup: CDR1 SGHDT, CDR2 YYEEEE. CDR3 length equals 19 residues. In DNA, the CDR3 is TGTGCCAGCACCGTCCGAGCGACAGGGGGCAGGATGTATAATTCACCCCTCCACTTT. Translation gives CASTVRATGGRMYNSPLHF.

This sequence joins TRBV11-2 and TRBJ2-5; 9 positions agree with TRBD2. Looked up from germline, CDR1 is SGHAT and CDR2 is FQNNGV. The CDR3 extends over 16 amino acids. J was trimmed by 2 bases and V by 4 bases; bases with no gene match: 8. CDR3 region: CASSSGLAPKQETQYF. The DNA of the CDR3 is TGTGCCAGCAGCTCAGGACTAGCGCCTAAACAAGAGACCCAGTACTTC.

The J gene is TRBJ1-3, the V gene TRBV10-3, with 7 bases that match TRBD1. CDR1 ENHRY and CDR2 SYGVKD come from the germline V gene. The CDR3 has 16 residues. J lost 2 bases, V lost 6 bases, and 10 bases had no gene match. This CDR3 is CAIRDDRDRAGNTIYF. In nucleotides, the CDR3 is TGTGCCATCAGAGACGACCGGGACAGAGCTGGAAACACCATATATTTT.

V usage is TRBV7-2 and J usage is TRBJ1-1; 9 bases align to TRBD1. Germline trimming cut 1 base from V and 5 bases from J; bases unmatched to any gene: 5. CDR3 size: 15 residues. The germline V gene has CDR1 SGHTA and CDR2 FQGNSA. CDR3 in DNA: TGTGCCAGCAGCTTAGAGACAGGGGGTGGGACTGAAGCTTTCTTT. Encoded protein: CASSLETGGGTEAFF.

This chain links TRBV19 with TRBJ1-6, with TRBD1 matching 7 bases. The V gene end was trimmed by 10 bases and the J gene end by 6 bases; junction bases not matched to a gene: 6. This CDR3 is 13 amino acids long. Germline V lookup: CDR1 LNHDA, CDR2 SQIVND (reference sequence). CDR3 region: CATSGQPNSPLHF. DNA for the CDR3: TGTGCCACCTCGGGACAGCCTAATTCACCCCTCCACTTT.

This clone was seen a single time. The chain carries TRBV19 and TRBJ1-5, with a weak D call TRBD1 (5 bases). Between the trimmed V and J ends, which lost 1 base and 7 bases, there was a span of 11 bases. CDR3 length: 14 residues. Germline lookup yields CDR1 LNHDA and CDR2 SQIVND (reference sequence). In DNA, the CDR3 is TGTGCCAGTAGTATAGTGGGGGGTGGCCAGCCCCAGCATTTT. It specifies CASSIVGGGQPQHF. Drawing the rest from reference TRBV19 and TRBJ1-5, the complete variable domain is DGGITQSPKYLFRKEGQNVTLSCEQNLNHDAMYWYRQDPGQGLRLIYYSQIVNDFQKGDIAEGYSVSREKKESFPLTVTSAQKNPTAFYLCASSIVGGGQPQHFGDGTRLSIL.

The chain couples TRBV9 to TRBJ1-2; D uncertain. The germline V gene encodes CDR1 SGDLS and CDR2 YYNGEE. Trimming stripped 4 bases from V and 8 bases from J, with 12 bases between. The CDR3 length is 12 residues. The CDR3 coding sequence is TGTGCCAGCAGCATCACGTCGCGGGGCTACACCTTC. Its translation: CASSITSRGYTF.